The 16 T cell receptor beta chains below come from one sample, sequenced in a study of blood T cell repertoires in COVID-19. Method: immunoSEQ multiplex PCR; TCRdb's copy keeps in-frame clones and lacks some. The sample includes approximately 300,000 clones, around 90% seen only once; the top ten take around 20%. Sequenced input: PBMCs or T cells enriched from blood (not recorded which). These receptors came from a woman in her twenties or thirties who had recovered from COVID-19.

This clone has only one observation. The chain has TRBV28 and TRBJ1-2; 8 nucleotides agree with TRBD1. Germline assignment: CDR1 MDHEN and CDR2 SYDVKM. V gave up 3 bases and J gave up 0 bases; unmatched junction bases: 6. This CDR3 has 16 amino acids. The CDR3 loop reads CASSLIRDRSNYGYTF. The CDR3 DNA follows: TGTGCCAGCAGTTTGATCCGGGACAGGTCTAACTATGGCTACACCTTC.

The chain joins TRBV11-2 to TRBJ2-2; the D gene is possibly TRBD2 (6 bases). Looked up from germline, CDR1 is SGHAT and CDR2 is FQNNGV. The CDR3 totals 15 residues. V was pared by 1 base and J by 3 bases, with 9 bases between. The CDR3 sequence: CASSLAGTYTGELFF. CDR3 in DNA: TGTGCCAGCAGCTTAGCCGGGACTTACACCGGGGAGCTGTTTTTT.

The chain combines TRBV5-6 with TRBJ2-7; 10 positions match TRBD1. Looked up from germline, CDR1 is SGHDT and CDR2 is YYEEEE. The CDR3 covers 12 residues. The trim removed 5 bases at V and 6 bases at J, leaving 2 bases unmatched. CDR3 DNA sequence: TGTGCCAGCAGGGGGACAGGGGTCGAGCAGTACTTC. Its protein is CASRGTGVEQYF.

For this clone: The same CDR3 is also encoded by other DNA sequences in this sample. V gene TRBV7-8 combines with J gene TRBJ1-2, with D perhaps matching TRBD1 (6 bases). Germline V CDR1 and CDR2: SGHVS, FQNEAQ. V was trimmed by 1 base and J by 3 bases, leaving 6 bases between them. The CDR3 totals 13 residues. Here the CDR3 DNA reads TGTGCCAGCAGCTTAGACAGGGACTATGGCTACACCTTC. It is translated as CASSLDRDYGYTF.

The genes are TRBV28 and TRBJ1-1; D remains unclear. Deletions cut 10 bases from V and 0 bases from J, with 6 bases between. The germline V gene has CDR1 MDHEN and CDR2 SYDVKM. The CDR3 loop spans 11 amino acids. CDR3: CATCLNTEAFF. Here the CDR3 DNA reads TGTGCCACGTGTTTGAACACTGAAGCTTTCTTT.

This clone was counted a single time. The V and J genes are TRBV5-1 and TRBJ1-4, with D perhaps TRBD1 (5 bases). V was shortened by 2 bases and J by 12 bases, with 17 bases between the two germline ends. CDR1 and CDR2 from the germline V gene are SGHRS and YFSETQ. The CDR3 runs to 14 residues. The CDR3 sequence: CASSFLQGGKELFF. The CDR3 DNA sequence: TGCGCCAGCAGCTTTCTCCAGGGTGGGAAGGAACTGTTTTTT. The variable domain in full, completed from reference TRBV5-1 and TRBJ1-4, reads KAGVTQTPRYLIKTRGQQVTLSCSPISGHRSVSWYQQTPGQGLQFLFEYFSETQRNKGNFPGRFSGRQFSNSRSEMNVSTLELGDSALYLCASSFLQGGKELFFGSGTQLSVL.

The rearrangement joins TRBV24-1 to TRBJ2-1, with D perhaps TRBD2 (6 bases). Per germline, CDR1 KGHDR and CDR2 SFDVKD. The ends were cut back, 5 bases at V and 0 bases at J, with 10 bases in the middle. The CDR3 covers 15 residues. CDR3 sequence: CATSGGVSSYNEQFF. The CDR3 DNA sequence: TGTGCCACCAGTGGGGGGGTAAGCTCCTACAATGAGCAGTTCTTC.

The genes are TRBV6-5 and TRBJ2-7; possibly TRBD1 for D (5 bases). The V gene's germline CDR1 is MNHEY and CDR2 SVGAGI. The CDR3 sequence is 13 residues long. V was clipped by 1 base and J by 4 bases, with 8 bases between them. CDR3 bases: TGTGCCAGCAGTTACTTCCCAGGGTACGAGCAGTACTTC. It encodes CASSYFPGYEQYF.

The V call is TRBV28, the J call TRBJ2-1; D remains ambiguous. Germline V CDR1 and CDR2: MDHEN, SYDVKM. V dropped 6 bases and J dropped 7 bases, with 13 bases sitting between them. The CDR3 totals 13 residues. The CDR3 bases are TGTGCCAGCAGGGAGACGGCGAAGAATGAGCAGTTCTTC. Its protein is CASRETAKNEQFF.

The chain joins TRBV3-1 (or the pseudogene TRBV3-2) to TRBJ1-5; D not certain. Trimming pared 0 bases from V and 7 bases from J, leaving 10 bases between. The CDR3 is 14 residues long. The germline gives CDR1 LGHDT, CDR2 YNNKEL (reference sequence). The CDR3 spells CASSQDRLGQPQHF. DNA for the CDR3: TGTGCCAGCAGCCAAGATCGGCTGGGCCAGCCCCAGCATTTT.

The chain joins TRBV27 to TRBJ1-5; maybe TRBD1 (6 bases). CDR1 MNHEY and CDR2 SMNVEV come from the germline V gene (reference sequence). The V end lost 6 bases, the J end lost 6 bases, and 18 bases lay between the germline ends. CDR3 size: 15 residues. In nucleotides, the CDR3 is TGTGCCAGCAGACCTCAGGGAGTCAGGGGTCAGCCCCAGCATTTT. Protein: CASRPQGVRGQPQHF.

Only a few counts were recorded for this clone. The rearrangement links TRBV6-4 to TRBJ2-3; TRBD1 agrees at 10 bases. Per germline, CDR1 MRHNA and CDR2 SNTAGT. The CDR3 has 14 amino acids. The V segment lost 3 bases and the J segment 4 bases; nucleotides outside the gene matches: 1. CDR3 amino acids: CASSEGTGADTQYF. In DNA, the CDR3 is TGTGCCAGCAGTGAGGGGACAGGGGCAGATACGCAGTATTTT.

This clone was found once. The chain employs TRBV28 and TRBJ2-5; TRBD2 might be the D (5 bases). Germline lookup yields CDR1 MDHEN and CDR2 SYDVKM. This CDR3 is built from 13 residues. The germline V and J ends were trimmed by 8 bases and 3 bases, with 13 bases remaining between them. The CDR3 sequence: CASGPDGEETQYF. CDR3 coding DNA: TGTGCCAGCGGGCCGGACGGGGAAGAGACCCAGTACTTC.

The rearrangement uses TRBV7-9 and TRBJ2-5, with 10 bases lining up with TRBD1. This CDR3 comprises 16 residues. Trimming cost V 6 bases and J 1 base; bases outside gene matches: 8. Germline V lookup: CDR1 SEHNR, CDR2 FQNEAQ (reference sequence). CDR3 coding DNA: TGTGCCAGCAGAGGGAGACAGGGGGCCCGCCAAGAGACCCAGTACTTC. This translates into CASRGRQGARQETQYF. The whole variable domain, filled in from reference TRBV7-9 and TRBJ2-5, reads DTGVSQNPRHKITKRGQNVTFRCDPISEHNRLYWYRQTLGQGPEFLTYFQNEAQLEKSRLLSDRFSAERPKGSFSTLEIQRTEQGDSAMYLCASRGRQGARQETQYFGPGTRLLVL.

The V gene is TRBV14, the J gene TRBJ2-7, with a weak D call TRBD1 (6 bases). Trimming took 4 bases from V and 6 from J, leaving 13 bases between them. The CDR3 has 13 amino acids. Germline CDR1 reads SGHDN; CDR2 reads FVKESK. CDR3: CASSRGTPLEQYF. CDR3 in DNA: TGTGCCAGCAGCCGAGGGACACCCCTCGAGCAGTACTTC.

The chain is built from TRBV20-1 and TRBJ1-1; 8 positions match TRBD1. This CDR3 is built from 15 residues. Germline assignment: CDR1 DFQATT and CDR2 SNEGSKA (reference sequence). Trimming at V came to 3 bases and at J to 1 base, leaving 7 bases not matched to a gene. CDR3 nucleotide sequence: TGCAGTGCTAGTAACCCTGGACAGGGGAACACTGAAGCTTTCTTT. Encoded protein: CSASNPGQGNTEAFF.